The 5 T cell receptor beta chains listed next were all sequenced from one sample in a study of cytomegalovirus exposure and HLA in healthy donors. PCR was performed using 60 Vbeta and 13 Jbeta primers. Profiling relied on immunoSEQ multiplex PCR, and the TCRdb table lists in-frame clones only, not all of them. The repertoire holds 150,000 or so clones, with roughly 85% as singletons. The sample consisted of PBMCs. The origin of the receptors is a male donor in good health and CMV-seronegative.

The chain carries TRBV5-1 and TRBJ1-4; tentative D call: TRBD1 (6 bases). V was trimmed by 5 bases and J by 0 bases, leaving 8 bases between them. In germline, CDR1 is SGHRS, CDR2 YFSETQ. CDR3 size: 14 residues. CDR3 protein: CASSEGATNEKLFF. The CDR3 DNA reads TGCGCCAGCAGTGAGGGGGCAACTAATGAAAAACTGTTTTTT.

This clone was seen a single time. The rearrangement uses TRBV6-1 and TRBJ1-1, with a weak D call TRBD1 (5 bases). V shed 6 bases and J shed 1 base, with 12 bases lying between them. CDR1 and CDR2 from the germline V gene are MNHNS and SASEGT. CDR3 size: 14 residues. Here the CDR3 reads CASRRRDGNTEAFF. The CDR3 bases are TGTGCCAGCAGGCGGCGGGACGGGAACACTGAAGCTTTCTTT.

The chain has TRBV29-1 and TRBJ2-7; D is ambiguous. V was cut by 5 bases and J by 0 bases, with 8 bases left in between. This CDR3 region has 12 residues. The germline V gene encodes CDR1 SQVTM and CDR2 ANQGSEA. Here the CDR3 reads CSVLYSSYEQYF. The CDR3 DNA is TGCAGCGTTCTATACAGCTCCTACGAGCAGTACTTC.

The rearrangement uses TRBV6-1 and TRBJ1-5, with D possibly matching TRBD1 (5 bases). The CDR3 loop spans 14 amino acids. Looked up from germline, CDR1 is MNHNS and CDR2 is SASEGT. V lost 2 bases, J lost 4 bases, and 9 bases lay in between. The CDR3 DNA reads as TGTGCCAGCAGTGAAATGGCAGGGAATCAGCCCCAGCATTTT. Amino acids: CASSEMAGNQPQHF.

V usage is TRBV5-1 and J usage is TRBJ1-1; D call uncertain. There are 14 residues in the CDR3. V lost 3 bases, J lost 5 bases, and 14 bases lay in between. CDR1 is SGHRS and CDR2 is YFSETQ in the germline V gene. The CDR3 DNA sequence: TGCGCCAGCAGCTGGAGGGTAAGATCGACTGAAGCTTTCTTT. Its protein is CASSWRVRSTEAFF.